This is a list of T cell receptor beta chains from one sample in a study of blood T cell repertoires in COVID-19. Only in-frame clones appear in the TCRdb table, and some are missing; sequencing was by immunoSEQ multiplex PCR. The sample lists 350,000 to 450,000 clones; about 90% were seen once. Material: PBMCs or T cells enriched from blood (not recorded which). These receptors came from a man aged 35 to 55 in a cohort exposed to, infected with or recovered from COVID-19 (not recorded which). Both conserved end residues are trimmed from each CDR3. The order of the fields is CDR3 length, V gene, J gene, CDR3 protein.

>12|TRBV2|TRBJ2-2
ASSEVRGPGELF
>13|TRBV5-1|TRBJ1-5
ASSLEGERHQPQH
>13|TRBV24-1|TRBJ2-1
ATSLAGSSYNEQF
>12|TRBV2|TRBJ2-7
ASSAGQGFNEQY
>13|TRBV15|TRBJ1-5
ATSKGQDSNQPQH
>12|TRBV24-1|TRBJ1-1
ATSDPGTGTEAF
>13|TRBV7-2|TRBJ2-3
ASSVSGGWLDTQY
>14|TRBV5-1|TRBJ2-7
ASSLDLGSGTYEQY
>10|TRBV5-1|TRBJ2-7
ASSEGNYEQY
>15|TRBV7-3|TRBJ2-2
ASSLRPGQGATGELF
>12|TRBV30|TRBJ1-4
AWSLRGTNEKLF
>11|TRBV10-3|TRBJ1-1
AIGQGLNTEAF
>13|TRBV19|TRBJ2-3
ASSKGQTRTDTQY
>11|TRBV29-1|TRBJ1-5
SVVQGADQPQH
>11|TRBV30|TRBJ1-5
AWRGRSNQPQH
>15|TRBV14|TRBJ2-1
ASSPPLGLAGGYEQF
>12|TRBV6-5|TRBJ1-3
ATTDSNSGNTIY
>14|TRBV3-1/TRBV3-2|TRBJ2-7
ASSQGLQAGAREQY
>13|TRBV6-5|TRBJ1-4
ASSPARGKDEKLF
>11|TRBV2|TRBJ2-3
ASSEEWTDTQY
>9|TRBV19|TRBJ1-2
ASRANYGYT
>15|TRBV4-2|TRBJ2-1
ASSQDRAGGLYNEQF
>15|TRBV4-2|TRBJ2-3
ASSQERAGGPTDTQY
>14|TRBV9|TRBJ1-1
ASSVGQGLMNTEAF
>14|TRBV7-2|TRBJ2-5
ASRPQTSGREETQY
>14|TRBV12-5|TRBJ1-2
ASDSLGAPIGYGYT
>12|TRBV6-5|TRBJ2-6
ASTPGSGANVLT
>13|TRBV10-3|TRBJ2-2
AISDARVSTGELF
>13|TRBV7-2|TRBJ1-5
ASSLRQEHNQPQH
>13|TRBV18|TRBJ1-2
ASSQGPRTAYGYT
>13|TRBV28|TRBJ1-3
ASKLPGLSGNTIY
>12|TRBV9|TRBJ2-2
ASSPMTTPGELF
>10|TRBV11-2|TRBJ2-5
ASSLVRETQY
>12|TRBV15|TRBJ1-6
ATSRGQFFSPLH
>12|TRBV4-2|TRBJ2-7
ASSFGLATYEQY
>12|TRBV5-1|TRBJ1-5
ASSLGAENQPQH
>13|TRBV5-1|TRBJ1-6
ASSGGQGMASPLH
>14|TRBV2|TRBJ2-7
ASSEVVTSGPYEQY
>13|TRBV28|TRBJ2-1
ASTPSGGSYNEQF
>12|TRBV6-5|TRBJ2-1
ATLRDSTANEQF
>13|TRBV7-8|TRBJ2-7
ASSLPGTASFGQY
>12|TRBV27|TRBJ2-5
ASSFSGSPETQY
>12|TRBV2|TRBJ2-1
ASRRTGEGYEQF
>11|TRBV2|TRBJ1-1
ASKSGLNTEAF
>14|TRBV5-1|TRBJ2-3
ASSLEPGVGTDTQY
>14|TRBV11-2|TRBJ2-7
ASSLDLGKGQDEQY
>14|TRBV19|TRBJ2-7
ASSSGQGSPNYEQY
>11|TRBV30|TRBJ1-5
AWSWQGNQPQH
>13|TRBV5-5|TRBJ1-5
ASSLWSEGNQPQH
>16|TRBV3-1/TRBV3-2|TRBJ2-7
ASSRSGTSGRSSYEQY
>14|TRBV5-1|TRBJ1-1
ASSPPGGSHDTEAF
>12|TRBV7-9|TRBJ2-7
ASGLGGGSYEQY
>12|TRBV20-1|TRBJ2-1
SASSGVRIDEQF
>19|TRBV21-1|TRBJ1-5
ASSKWDSRDRRLDSNQPQH
>12|TRBV2|TRBJ2-3
ASSPKTSTDTQY